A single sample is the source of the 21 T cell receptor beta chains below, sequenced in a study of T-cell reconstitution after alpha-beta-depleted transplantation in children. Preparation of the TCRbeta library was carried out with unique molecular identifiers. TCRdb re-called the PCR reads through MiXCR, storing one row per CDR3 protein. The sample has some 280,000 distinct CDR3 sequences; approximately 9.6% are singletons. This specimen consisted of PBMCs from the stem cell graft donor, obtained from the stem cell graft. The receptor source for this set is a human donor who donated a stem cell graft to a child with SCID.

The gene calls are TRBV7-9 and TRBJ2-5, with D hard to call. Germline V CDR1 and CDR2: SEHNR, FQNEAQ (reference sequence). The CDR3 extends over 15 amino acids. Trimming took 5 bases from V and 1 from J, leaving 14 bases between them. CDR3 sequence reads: CASSHDGPGQETQYF. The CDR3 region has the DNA TGTGCCAGCAGCCACGATGGGCCAGGCCAAGAGACCCAGTACTTC. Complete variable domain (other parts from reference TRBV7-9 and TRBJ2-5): DTGVSQNPRHKITKRGQNVTFRCDPISEHNRLYWYRQTLGQGPEFLTYFQNEAQLEKSRLLSDRFSAERPKGSFSTLEIQRTEQGDSAMYLCASSHDGPGQETQYFGPGTRLLVL.

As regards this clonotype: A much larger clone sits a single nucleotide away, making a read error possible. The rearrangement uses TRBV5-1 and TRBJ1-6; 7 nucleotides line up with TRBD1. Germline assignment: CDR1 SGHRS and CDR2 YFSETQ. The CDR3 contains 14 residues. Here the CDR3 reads CASSFTGDNSPLNF. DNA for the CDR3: TGCGCCAGCAGCTTTACAGGGGACAATTCACCCCTCAACTTT.

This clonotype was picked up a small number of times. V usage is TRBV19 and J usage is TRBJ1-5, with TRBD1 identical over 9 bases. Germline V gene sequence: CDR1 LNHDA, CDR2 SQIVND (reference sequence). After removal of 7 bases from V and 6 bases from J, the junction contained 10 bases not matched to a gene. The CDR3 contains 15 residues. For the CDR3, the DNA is TGTGCCAGTAAGTTGGGACAGGGTTTTTCTCAGCCCCAGCATTTT. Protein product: CASKLGQGFSQPQHF.

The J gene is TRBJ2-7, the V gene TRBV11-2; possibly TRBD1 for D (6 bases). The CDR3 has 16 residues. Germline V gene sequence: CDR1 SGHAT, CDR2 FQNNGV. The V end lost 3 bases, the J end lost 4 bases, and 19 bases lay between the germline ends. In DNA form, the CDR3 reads TGTGCCAGCAGCTTCAACAGGGCCTTCCGCCCTTACGAGCAGTACTTC. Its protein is CASSFNRAFRPYEQYF.

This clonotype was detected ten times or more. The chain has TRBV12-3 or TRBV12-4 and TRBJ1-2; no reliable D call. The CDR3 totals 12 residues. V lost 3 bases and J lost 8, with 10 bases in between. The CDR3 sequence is CASSFGDSGYTF. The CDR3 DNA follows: TGTGCCAGCAGTTTTGGGGATAGCGGCTACACCTTC.

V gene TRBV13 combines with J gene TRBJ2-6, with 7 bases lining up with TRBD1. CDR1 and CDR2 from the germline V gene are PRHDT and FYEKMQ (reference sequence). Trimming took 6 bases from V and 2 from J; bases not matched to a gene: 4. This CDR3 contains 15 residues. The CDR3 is CASSHDRAGANVLTF. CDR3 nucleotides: TGTGCCAGCAGTCACGACAGGGCTGGGGCCAACGTCCTGACTTTC. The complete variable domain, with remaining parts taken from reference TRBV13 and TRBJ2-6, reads AAGVIQSPRHLIKEKRETATLKCYPIPRHDTVYWYQQGPGQDPQFLISFYEKMQSDKGSIPDRFSAQQFSDYHSELNMSSLELGDSALYFCASSHDRAGANVLTFGAGSRLTVL.

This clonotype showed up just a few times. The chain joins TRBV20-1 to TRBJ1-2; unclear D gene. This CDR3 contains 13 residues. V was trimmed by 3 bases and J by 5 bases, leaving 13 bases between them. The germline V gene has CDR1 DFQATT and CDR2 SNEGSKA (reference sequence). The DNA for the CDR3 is TGCAGTGCTAGCTTGCGGGATGGGTATGGCTACACCTTC. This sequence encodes CSASLRDGYGYTF.

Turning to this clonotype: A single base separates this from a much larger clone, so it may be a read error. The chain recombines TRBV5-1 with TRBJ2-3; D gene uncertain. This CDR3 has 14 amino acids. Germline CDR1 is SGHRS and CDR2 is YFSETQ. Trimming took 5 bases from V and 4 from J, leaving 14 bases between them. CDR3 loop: CASRLTKSSDTQYF. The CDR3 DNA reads TGCGCCAGCAGATTAACCAAAAGTTCAGATACGCAGTATTTT.

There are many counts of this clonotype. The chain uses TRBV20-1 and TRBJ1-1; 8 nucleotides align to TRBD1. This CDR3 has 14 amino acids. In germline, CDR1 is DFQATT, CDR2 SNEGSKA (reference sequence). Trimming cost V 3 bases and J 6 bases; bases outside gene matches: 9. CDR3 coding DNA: TGCAGTGCTAGCGCAATCTCAGGGGGCCCTGAAGCTTTCTTT. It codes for CSASAISGGPEAFF.

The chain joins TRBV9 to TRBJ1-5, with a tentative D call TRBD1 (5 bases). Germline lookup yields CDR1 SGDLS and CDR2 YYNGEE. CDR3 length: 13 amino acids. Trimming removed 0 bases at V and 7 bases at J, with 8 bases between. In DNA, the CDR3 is TGTGCCAGCAGCGTAGAGGGGTACCAGCCCCAGCATTTT. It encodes CASSVEGYQPQHF. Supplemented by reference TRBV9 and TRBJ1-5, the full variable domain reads DSGVTQTPKHLITATGQRVTLRCSPRSGDLSVYWYQQSLDQGLQFLIQYYNGEERAKGNILERFSAQQFPDLHSELNLSSLELGDSALYFCASSVEGYQPQHFGDGTRLSIL.

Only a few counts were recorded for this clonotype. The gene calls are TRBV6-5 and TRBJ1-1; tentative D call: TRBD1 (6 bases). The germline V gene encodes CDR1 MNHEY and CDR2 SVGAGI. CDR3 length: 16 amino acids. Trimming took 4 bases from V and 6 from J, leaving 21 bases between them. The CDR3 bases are TGTGCCAGCAGTTCCATCCGGTTAGGGGGAATGTCTGAAGCTTTCTTT. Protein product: CASSSIRLGGMSEAFF.

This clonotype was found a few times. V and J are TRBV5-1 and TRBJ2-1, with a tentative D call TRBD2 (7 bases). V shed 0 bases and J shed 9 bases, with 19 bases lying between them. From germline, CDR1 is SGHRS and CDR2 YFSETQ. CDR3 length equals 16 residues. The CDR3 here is CASSLDGGGPSGEQFF. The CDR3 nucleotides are TGCGCCAGCAGCTTGGATGGGGGGGGGCCCTCAGGTGAGCAGTTCTTC.

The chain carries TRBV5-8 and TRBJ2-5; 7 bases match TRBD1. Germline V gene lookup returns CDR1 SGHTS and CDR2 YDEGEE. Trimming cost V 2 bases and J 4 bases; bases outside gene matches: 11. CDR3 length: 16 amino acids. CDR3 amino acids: CASSFKATGYGETQYF. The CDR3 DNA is TGTGCCAGCAGCTTCAAAGCGACAGGGTACGGAGAGACCCAGTACTTC.

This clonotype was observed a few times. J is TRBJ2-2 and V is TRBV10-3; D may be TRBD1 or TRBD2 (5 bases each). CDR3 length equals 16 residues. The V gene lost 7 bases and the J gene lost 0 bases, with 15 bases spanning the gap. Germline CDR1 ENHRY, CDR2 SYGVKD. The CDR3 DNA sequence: TGTGCCATCAAAGGGGCTAGCTCCCCGAACACCGGGGAGCTGTTTTTT. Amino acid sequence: CAIKGASSPNTGELFF.

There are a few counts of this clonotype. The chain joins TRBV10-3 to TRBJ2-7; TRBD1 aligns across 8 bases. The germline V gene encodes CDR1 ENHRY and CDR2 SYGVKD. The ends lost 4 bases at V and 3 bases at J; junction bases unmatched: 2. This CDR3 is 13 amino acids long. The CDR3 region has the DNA TGTGCCATCAGTGTAGGACAGGGCTACGAGCAGTACTTC. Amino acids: CAISVGQGYEQYF.

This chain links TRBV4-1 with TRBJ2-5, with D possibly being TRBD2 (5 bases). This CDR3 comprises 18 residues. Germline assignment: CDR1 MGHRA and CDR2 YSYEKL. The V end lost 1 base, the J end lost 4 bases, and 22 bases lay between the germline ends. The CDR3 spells CASSQVEATGETGETQYF. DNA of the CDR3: TGCGCCAGCAGCCAAGTGGAGGCAACCGGGGAAACTGGAGAGACCCAGTACTTC.

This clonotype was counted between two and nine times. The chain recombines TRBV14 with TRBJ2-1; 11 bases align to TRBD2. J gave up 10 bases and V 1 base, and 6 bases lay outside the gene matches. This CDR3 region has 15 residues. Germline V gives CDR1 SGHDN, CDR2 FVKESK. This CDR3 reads CASSQGTSGWDEQFF. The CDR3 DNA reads TGTGCCAGCAGCCAAGGGACTAGCGGGTGGGACGAGCAGTTCTTC.

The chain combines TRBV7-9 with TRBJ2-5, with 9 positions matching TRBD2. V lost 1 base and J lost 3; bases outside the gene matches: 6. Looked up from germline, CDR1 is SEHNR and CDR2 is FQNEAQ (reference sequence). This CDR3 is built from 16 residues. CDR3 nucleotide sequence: TGTGCCAGCAGCTTAGTAGTCGCTAGCGGGGAAGAGACCCAGTACTTC. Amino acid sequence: CASSLVVASGEETQYF.

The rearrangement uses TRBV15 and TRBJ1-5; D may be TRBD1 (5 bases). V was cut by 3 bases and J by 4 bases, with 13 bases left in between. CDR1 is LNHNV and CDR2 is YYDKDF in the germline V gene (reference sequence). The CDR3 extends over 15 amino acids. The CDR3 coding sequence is TGTGCCACCAGCAGGTTCGAGGGACTTAATCAGCCCCAGCATTTT. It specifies CATSRFEGLNQPQHF.

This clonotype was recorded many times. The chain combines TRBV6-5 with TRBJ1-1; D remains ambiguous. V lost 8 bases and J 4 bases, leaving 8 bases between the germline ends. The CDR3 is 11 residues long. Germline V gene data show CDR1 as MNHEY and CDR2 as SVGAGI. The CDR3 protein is CASHGFTEAFF. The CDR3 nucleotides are TGTGCCAGCCACGGGTTCACTGAAGCTTTCTTT.

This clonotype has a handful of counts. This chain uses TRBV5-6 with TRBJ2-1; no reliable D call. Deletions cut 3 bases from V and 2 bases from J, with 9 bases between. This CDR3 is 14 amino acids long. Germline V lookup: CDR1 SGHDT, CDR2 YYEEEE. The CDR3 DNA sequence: TGTGCCAGCAGCTGGTTGGGAACCTACAATGAGCAGTTCTTC. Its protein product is CASSWLGTYNEQFF.